The clone carrying this T cell receptor (beta chain) has more than one count but fewer than ten. The data derive from a study of human T cells and chemical hapten exposure. For the study at large: While the approximately 25-week study was under way, patients received diphenylcyclopropenone on the scalp every week.

TCRdb redid the calling of the RACE reads with MiXCR, one entry per CDR3 protein. The data contain some 15,000 distinct CDR3 sequences, over 15% of them singletons. The time point: patch test 1, 2 weeks after DPC sensitization. Treatment given: therapeutic diphenylcyclopropenone sensitization with weekly scalp DPC. Suited to DPC and affected by alopecia, the donors ranged from 18 to 70 years old. The CDR3 loop spans 14 amino acids. Germline CDR1 reads SGHVS; CDR2 reads FQNEAQ. The V gene lost 5 bases and the J gene lost 2 bases, with 9 bases spanning the gap. This sample comprised whole blood, obtained in connection with sensitization to the hapten diphenylcyclopropenone (DPC). The chain is built from TRBV7-8 and TRBJ2-2; D possibly uses TRBD1 or TRBD2 (5 bases each). This receptor was identified in a young woman with alopecia areata. Some clones in this sample may be carry-over from other donors' samples. The CDR3 region is CASSRGHNTGELFF. The CDR3 DNA reads TGTGCCAGCAGCCGGGGCCATAACACCGGGGAGCTGTTTTTT.